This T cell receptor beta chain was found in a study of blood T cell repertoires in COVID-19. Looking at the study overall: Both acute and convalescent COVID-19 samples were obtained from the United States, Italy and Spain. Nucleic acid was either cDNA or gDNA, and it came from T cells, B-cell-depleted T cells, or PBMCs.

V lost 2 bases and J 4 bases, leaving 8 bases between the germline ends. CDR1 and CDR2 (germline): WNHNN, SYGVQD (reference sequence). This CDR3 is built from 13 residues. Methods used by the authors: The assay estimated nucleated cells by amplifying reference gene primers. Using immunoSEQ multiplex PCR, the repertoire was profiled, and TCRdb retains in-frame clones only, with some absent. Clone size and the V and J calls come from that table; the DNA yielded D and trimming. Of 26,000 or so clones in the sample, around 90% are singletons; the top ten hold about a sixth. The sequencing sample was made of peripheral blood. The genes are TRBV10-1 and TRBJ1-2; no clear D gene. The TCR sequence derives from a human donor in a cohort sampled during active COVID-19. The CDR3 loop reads CASSENRRYGYTF. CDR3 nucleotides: TGCGCCAGCAGTGAGAACAGACGCTATGGCTACACCTTC.